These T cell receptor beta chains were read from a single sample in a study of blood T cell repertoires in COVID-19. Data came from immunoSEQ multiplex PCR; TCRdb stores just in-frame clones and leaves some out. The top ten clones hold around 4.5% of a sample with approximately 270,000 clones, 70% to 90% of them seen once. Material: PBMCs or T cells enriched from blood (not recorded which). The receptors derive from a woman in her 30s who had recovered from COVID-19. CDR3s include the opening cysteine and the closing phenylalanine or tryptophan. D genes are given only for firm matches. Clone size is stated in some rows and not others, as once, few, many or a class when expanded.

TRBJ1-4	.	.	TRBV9	TGTGCCAGCAGCGCCCCGGGAGAGAATGAAAAACTGTTTTTT	CASSAPGENEKLFF
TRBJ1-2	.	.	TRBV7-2	TGTGCCAGCAGCCCCTTTCGGACAGCCCACTATGGCTACACCTTC	CASSPFRTAHYGYTF
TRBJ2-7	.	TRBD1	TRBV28	TGTGCCAGCAGTTTTTTGGTAGGGGGCGGGTCCTACGAGCAGTACTTC	CASSFLVGGGSYEQYF
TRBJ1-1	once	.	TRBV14	TGTGCCAGCAGCCGGGACGGCGGGGTCACTGAAGCTTTCTTT	CASSRDGGVTEAFF
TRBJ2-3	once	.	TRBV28	TGTGCCAGCTTCGGAGGGTCCAACACAGATACGCAGTATTTT	CASFGGSNTDTQYF
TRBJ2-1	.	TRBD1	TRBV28	TGTGCCAGCAGGGGACAGGGGAGTAATGAGCAGTTCTTC	CASRGQGSNEQFF
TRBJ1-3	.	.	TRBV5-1	TGCGCCAGCAGCTTGGAGGCGGATAAGAACACCATATATTTT	CASSLEADKNTIYF
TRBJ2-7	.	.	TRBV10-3	TGTGCCATCAGTGACCAGAACAGGTTCCCCGAGCAGTACTTC	CAISDQNRFPEQYF
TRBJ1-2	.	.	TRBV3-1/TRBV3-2	TGTGCCAGCAGCCAAGCGACAGTCAACTATGGCTACACCTTC	CASSQATVNYGYTF
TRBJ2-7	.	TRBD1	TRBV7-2	TGTGCCAGCAGCCTGGGACAGGGCTCCCACGAGCAGTACTTC	CASSLGQGSHEQYF
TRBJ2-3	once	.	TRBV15	TGTGCCACCAGCAGAGATCTGGCTTCTGCAGATACGCAGTATTTT	CATSRDLASADTQYF
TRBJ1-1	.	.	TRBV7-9	TGTGCCAGCAGCGCGGGGAACACTGAAGCTTTCTTT	CASSAGNTEAFF
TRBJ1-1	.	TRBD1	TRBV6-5	TGTGCCAGCAGTTACTACCGCCAGGGGGCATCTGAAGCTTTCTTT	CASSYYRQGASEAFF
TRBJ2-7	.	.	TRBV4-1	TGCGCCAGCAGCCAAACAGAGAAGGACGAGCAGTACTTC	CASSQTEKDEQYF
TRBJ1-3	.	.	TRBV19	TGTGCCAGTTTTGGACGGGACTCTGGAAACACCATATATTTT	CASFGRDSGNTIYF
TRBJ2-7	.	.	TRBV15	TGTGCCACCAGCAGAGGCAGTGCAGGGGAAATTTACGAGCAGTACTTC	CATSRGSAGEIYEQYF
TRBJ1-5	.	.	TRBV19	TGTGCCAGTAGTGACTCCCTTCATCAGCCCCAGCATTTT	CASSDSLHQPQHF
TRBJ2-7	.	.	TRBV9	TGTGCCAGCAGCGTAGAGGGGTCAAACGAGCAGTACTTC	CASSVEGSNEQYF
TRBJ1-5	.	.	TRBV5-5	TGTGCCAGCAGCTTGGCCCCAAGTCAGTATCAGCCCCAGCATTTT	CASSLAPSQYQPQHF
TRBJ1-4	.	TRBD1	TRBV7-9	TGTGCCAGCAGCCCCGGGACAGGGAGAGCAAAACTGTTTTTT	CASSPGTGRAKLFF
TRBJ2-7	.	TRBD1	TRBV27	TGTGCCAGCAGCTGGGCGACAGGGGCCTACGAGCAGTACTTC	CASSWATGAYEQYF
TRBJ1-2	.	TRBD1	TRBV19	TGTGCCAGTAGTGTTACCGGGACAGGGGCCGCGAGCGGCGCCTTC	CASSVTGTGAASGAF
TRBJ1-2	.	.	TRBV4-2	TGTGCCAGCAGCCAGTTCGCTAAGGGGGTCTATGGCTACACCTTC	CASSQFAKGVYGYTF
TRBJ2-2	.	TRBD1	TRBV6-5	TGTGCCAGTGGGGACAGGGGAAACACCGGGGAGCTGTTTTTT	CASGDRGNTGELFF
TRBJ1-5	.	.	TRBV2	TGTGCCAGCAGTGATGTTTGGGGGGGAAGCAATCAGCCCCAGCATTTT	CASSDVWGGSNQPQHF